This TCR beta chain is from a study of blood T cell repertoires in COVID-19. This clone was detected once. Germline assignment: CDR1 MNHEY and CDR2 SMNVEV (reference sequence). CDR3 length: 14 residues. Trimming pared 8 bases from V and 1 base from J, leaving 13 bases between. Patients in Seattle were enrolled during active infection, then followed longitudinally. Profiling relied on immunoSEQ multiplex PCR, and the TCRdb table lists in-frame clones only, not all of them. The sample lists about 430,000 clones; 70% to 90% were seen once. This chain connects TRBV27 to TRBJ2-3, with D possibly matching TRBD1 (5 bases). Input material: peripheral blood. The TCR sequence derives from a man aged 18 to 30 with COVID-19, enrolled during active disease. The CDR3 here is CASRDSRGTDTQYF. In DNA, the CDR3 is TGTGCCAGCCGAGACAGCCGGGGCACAGATACGCAGTATTTT.